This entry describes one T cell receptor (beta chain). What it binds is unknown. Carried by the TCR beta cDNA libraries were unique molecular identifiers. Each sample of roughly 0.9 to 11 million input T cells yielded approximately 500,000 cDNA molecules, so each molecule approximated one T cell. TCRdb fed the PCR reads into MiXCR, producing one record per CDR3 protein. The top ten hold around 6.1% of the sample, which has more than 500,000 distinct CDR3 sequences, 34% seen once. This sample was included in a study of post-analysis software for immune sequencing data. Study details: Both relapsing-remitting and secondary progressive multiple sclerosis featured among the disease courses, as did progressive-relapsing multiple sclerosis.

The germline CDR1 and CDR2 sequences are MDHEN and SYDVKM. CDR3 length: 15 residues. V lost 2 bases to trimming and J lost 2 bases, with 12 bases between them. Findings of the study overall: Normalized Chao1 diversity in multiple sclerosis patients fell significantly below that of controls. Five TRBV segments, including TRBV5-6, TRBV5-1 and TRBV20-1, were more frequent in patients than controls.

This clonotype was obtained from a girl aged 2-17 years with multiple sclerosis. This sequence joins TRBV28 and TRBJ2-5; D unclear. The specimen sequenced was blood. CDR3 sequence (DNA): TGTGCCAGCAGTTTAATGAGAGACCGACAAGAGACCCAGTACTTC. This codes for CASSLMRDRQETQYF.